This T cell receptor beta chain was observed in a study of cytotoxic CD8 clonotypes in ibrutinib-treated CLL. Overall study: The study included approximately 12 relapsed/refractory and under 16 treatment-naive patients; 17 to 18 had IGHV unmutated disease.

V dropped 3 bases and J dropped 14 bases, with 12 bases sitting between them. The V gene's germline CDR1 is KGHSH and CDR2 LQKENI. This CDR3 is 11 amino acids long. Whole-study findings and limits: Progressing patients had sampling times that differed from those of sustained-remission patients. Measured clonality at baseline was greater than in age-matched healthy donors and tracked with circulating CD8+ T-cell counts. Clonality grew at ibrutinib response; at progression, it decreased back toward baseline.

Produced via immunoSEQ multiplex PCR; TCRdb's table is partial and in-frame only. The data contain approximately 210,000 clones, roughly 72% of them singletons. With respect to this clone: Its antigen is unknown.

This TCR was sampled from a human donor with chronic lymphocytic leukemia. V and J are TRBV18 and TRBJ2-3; D assignment may be TRBD1 or TRBD2 (6 bases each). This specimen was PBMCs, taken after 24 months of ibrutinib treatment. CDR3 coding DNA: TGTGCCAGCTCACCGGGGGGCAAGCTGTATTTT. Protein product: CASSPGGKLYF.